The entry below describes one T cell receptor (beta chain). Its specificity is not known. Profiled with immunoSEQ multiplex PCR; TCRdb holds only in-frame clones, not every one. The sample lists 900 or so clones, around 80% occurring once. The data belong to a study of high-grade serous ovarian cancer treatment subgroups. Overall study: Mean per sample: approximately 13,000 reads, around 7,100 unique TCR beta rearrangements. Findings and caveats of the study: Repertoire similarity ranged about 0.11 to 0.79 between tumors of one patient. Clonal relatedness tracked neoantigen level, and by trend copy number and mutation load. Only CDR3 was analyzed; CDR1 and CDR2 were not.

Trimming cost V 0 bases and J 4 bases, with 10 bases left between them. This CDR3 comprises 14 residues. Germline lookup yields CDR1 SGHRS and CDR2 YFSETQ. Tumor samples were obtained before definitive surgery or chemotherapy. This chain joins TRBV5-1 and TRBJ1-1; tentatively, D is TRBD1 (6 bases). Sequencing was done on a sample of tumor tissue. The clonotype comes from a human donor with high-grade serous ovarian cancer. This CDR3 reads CASSLAEGVTEAFF. In DNA form, the CDR3 reads TGCGCCAGCAGCTTGGCGGAGGGGGTCACTGAAGCTTTCTTT.